This T cell receptor beta chain is drawn from a study of molecular identifiers for immune sequencing clone quantification. For this clonotype: A much larger clone differs by one base, so this may be a read error.

One entry per CDR3 protein results from TCRdb running MiXCR on the PCR reads. The sample lists over 50,000 distinct CDR3 sequences, 36% occurring once. The clonotype originates from a human donor in good health. Some libraries in this study had Jurkat cell RNA spiked in. Sequencing was done on a sample of naive CD8+ T cells from blood, with Jurkat cell RNA spiked in. Subset defined: FACS-sorted CD8+CD4-CCR7+CD45RA+ naive T cells.

CDR3 DNA sequence: TGCAGCGTTGGCCCAGATTGGAATGCGCAGTTCTTC. This codes for CSVGPDWNAQFF. The genes are TRBV29-1 and TRBJ2-1; D is unclear. This CDR3 is built from 12 residues. CDR1 is SQVTM, CDR2 ANQGSEA, per germline.